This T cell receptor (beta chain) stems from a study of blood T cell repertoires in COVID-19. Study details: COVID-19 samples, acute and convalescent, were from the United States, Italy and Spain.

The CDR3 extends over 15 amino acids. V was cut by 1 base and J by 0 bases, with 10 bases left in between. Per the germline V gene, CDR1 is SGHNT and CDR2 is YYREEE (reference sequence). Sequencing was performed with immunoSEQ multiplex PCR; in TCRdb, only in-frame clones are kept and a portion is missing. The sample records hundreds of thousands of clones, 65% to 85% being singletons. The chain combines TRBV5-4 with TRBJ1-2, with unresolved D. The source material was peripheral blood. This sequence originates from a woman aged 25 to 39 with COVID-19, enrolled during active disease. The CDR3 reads CASSLWAAPNYGYTF. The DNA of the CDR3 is TGTGCCAGCAGCTTGTGGGCAGCCCCTAACTATGGCTACACCTTC. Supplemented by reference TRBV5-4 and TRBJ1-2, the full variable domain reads ETGVTQSPTHLIKTRGQQVTLRCSSQSGHNTVSWYQQALGQGPQFIFQYYREEENGRGNFPPRFSGLQFPNYSSELNVNALELDDSALYLCASSLWAAPNYGYTFGSGTRLTVV.